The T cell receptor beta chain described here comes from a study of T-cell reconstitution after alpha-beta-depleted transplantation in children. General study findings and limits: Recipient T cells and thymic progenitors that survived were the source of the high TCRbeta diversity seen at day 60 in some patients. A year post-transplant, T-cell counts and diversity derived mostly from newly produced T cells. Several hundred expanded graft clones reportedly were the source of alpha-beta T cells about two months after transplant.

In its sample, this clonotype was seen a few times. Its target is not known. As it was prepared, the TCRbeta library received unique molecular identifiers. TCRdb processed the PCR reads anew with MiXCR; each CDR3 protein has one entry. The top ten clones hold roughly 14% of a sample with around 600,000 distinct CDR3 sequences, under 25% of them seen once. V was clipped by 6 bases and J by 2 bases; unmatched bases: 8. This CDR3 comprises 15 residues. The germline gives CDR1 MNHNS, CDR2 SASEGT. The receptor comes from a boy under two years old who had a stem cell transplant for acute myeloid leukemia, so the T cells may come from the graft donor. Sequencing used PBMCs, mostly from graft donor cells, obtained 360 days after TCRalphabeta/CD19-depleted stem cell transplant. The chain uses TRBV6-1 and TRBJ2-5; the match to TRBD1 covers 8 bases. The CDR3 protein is CASRETGQAQETQYF. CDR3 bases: TGTGCCAGCAGGGAGACGGGACAGGCTCAAGAGACCCAGTACTTC.